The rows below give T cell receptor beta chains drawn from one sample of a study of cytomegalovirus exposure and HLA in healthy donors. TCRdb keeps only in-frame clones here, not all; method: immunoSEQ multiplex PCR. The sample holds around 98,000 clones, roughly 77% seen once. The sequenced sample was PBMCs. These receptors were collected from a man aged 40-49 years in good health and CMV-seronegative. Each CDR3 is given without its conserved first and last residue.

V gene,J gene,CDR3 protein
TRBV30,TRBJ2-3,ACTQGAHTDTQY
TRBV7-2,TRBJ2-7,ASSWAGGAQPTYEQY
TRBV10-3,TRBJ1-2,AISPEENYGYT
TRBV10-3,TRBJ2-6,AISGPGSGANVLT
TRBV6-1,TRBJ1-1,ASSETERSEAF
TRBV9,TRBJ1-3,ASSPGWVSGNTIY
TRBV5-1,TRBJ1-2,ASSLDRPTYGYT
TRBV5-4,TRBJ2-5,ASSLGYREETQY
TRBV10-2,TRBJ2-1,ASSDRRSYNEQF
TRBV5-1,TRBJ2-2,ASSSDRVSTGELF
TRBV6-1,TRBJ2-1,ASNKDGKWNEQF
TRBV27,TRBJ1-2,ASSLSRAYYGYT
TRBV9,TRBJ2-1,ASSSGTGFSNEQF
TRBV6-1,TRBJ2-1,ASNPFLQGGSWF
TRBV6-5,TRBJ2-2,ASSTSFAGELF
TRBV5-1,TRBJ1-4,ASSSGQSVPF